One and the same sample provided the 23 T cell receptor beta chains below, sequenced in a study of T cell responses to AZD1222 COVID-19 vaccine. The method was immunoSEQ multiplex PCR; TCRdb's version includes in-frame clones alone and lacks a portion of them. This table has fewer than 200,000 clones, approximately 94% appearing once. The sample here was peripheral blood, taken 28 days after the second AZD1222 dose. All receptors derive from an adult who received the AZD1222 COVID-19 vaccine.

The chain uses TRBV4-1 and TRBJ1-4; D uncertain. The CDR3 loop spans 13 amino acids. From germline, CDR1 is MGHRA and CDR2 YSYEKL. V lost 1 base, J lost 11 bases, and 11 bases lay in between. CDR3 amino acids: CASSQVGLGKLFF. CDR3 DNA sequence: TGCGCCAGCAGCCAAGTAGGATTGGGGAAACTGTTTTTT.

The rearrangement uses TRBV15 and TRBJ2-7; 9 bases align to TRBD1. This CDR3 is 13 amino acids long. Germline V lookup: CDR1 LNHNV, CDR2 YYDKDF (reference sequence). V lost 2 bases to trimming and J lost 5 bases; unmatched junction nucleotides: 1. Here the CDR3 reads CATSRTGGNEQYF. CDR3 coding DNA: TGTGCCACCAGCAGAACAGGGGGCAACGAGCAGTACTTC. Combining the CDR3 with reference TRBV15 and TRBJ2-7 gives the whole variable domain DAMVIQNPRYQVTQFGKPVTLSCSQTLNHNVMYWYQQKSSQAPKLLFHYYDKDFNNEADTPDNFQSRRPNTSFCFLDIRSPGLGDTAMYLCATSRTGGNEQYFGPGTRLTVT.

The V gene is TRBV4-1, the J gene TRBJ2-3; 9 bases map to TRBD2. The CDR3 consists of 14 residues. The V gene end was trimmed by 8 bases and the J gene end by 4 bases; junction bases not matched to a gene: 7. Germline V lookup: CDR1 MGHRA, CDR2 YSYEKL. Here the CDR3 DNA reads TGCGCCAGCCGAAGAGGACTAGCGCCAGATACGCAGTATTTT. Its protein is CASRRGLAPDTQYF.

J is TRBJ1-2 and V is TRBV2; D remains unclear. Germline CDR1 SNHLY, CDR2 FYNNEI. V was cut by 3 bases and J by 0 bases, with 11 bases left in between. This CDR3 is built from 15 residues. Here the CDR3 DNA reads TGTGCCAGCAGTGAGTTAGGGAACGCTAACTATGGCTACACCTTC. This codes for CASSELGNANYGYTF. Complete variable domain (other parts from reference TRBV2 and TRBJ1-2): EPEVTQTPSHQVTQMGQEVILRCVPISNHLYFYWYRQILGQKVEFLVSFYNNEISEKSEIFDDQFSVERPDGSNFTLKIRSTKLEDSAMYFCASSELGNANYGYTFGSGTRLTVV.

This chain connects TRBV28 to TRBJ2-6; D is perhaps TRBD1 (5 bases). V gave up 8 bases and J gave up 1 base, with 18 bases separating them. This CDR3 has 17 residues. Germline-derived CDR1 and CDR2 are MDHEN and SYDVKM. CDR3 protein: CASGRAGFSSGANVLTF. The CDR3 DNA sequence: TGTGCCAGCGGTAGAGCAGGGTTTAGTTCTGGGGCCAACGTCCTGACTTTC.

The chain joins TRBV6-5 to TRBJ2-5; TRBD1 agrees at 11 bases. The CDR3 loop spans 15 amino acids. Germline values: CDR1 MNHEY, CDR2 SVGAGI. J gave up 5 bases and V 6 bases, and 8 bases lay outside the gene matches. As DNA, the CDR3 is TGTGCCAGCAGGACCGGACAGGGGGCGGGGGAGACCCAGTACTTC. It encodes CASRTGQGAGETQYF.

The genes are TRBV27 and TRBJ1-6, with 7 bases that match TRBD1. The V segment lost 4 bases and the J segment 3 bases; nucleotides outside the gene matches: 21. The germline V gene encodes CDR1 MNHEY and CDR2 SMNVEV (reference sequence). This CDR3 has 21 residues. The CDR3, as DNA: TGTGCCAGCAGTTCTAACCGAAGGCGACAGGGTTTGAATTACTATAATTCACCCCTCCACTTT. This gives the protein CASSSNRRRQGLNYYNSPLHF.

The chain recombines TRBV2 with TRBJ1-1; D not certain. Germline V gene sequence: CDR1 SNHLY, CDR2 FYNNEI. Trimming took 6 bases from V and 5 from J, leaving 19 bases between them. The CDR3 spans 15 residues. The chain's CDR3 is CASRRRGGSGTEAFF. The CDR3 DNA is TGTGCCAGCAGACGGCGAGGTGGCTCTGGTACTGAAGCTTTCTTT.

The J gene is TRBJ2-3, the V gene TRBV5-1, with 7 bases matching TRBD1. Per the germline V gene, CDR1 is SGHRS and CDR2 is YFSETQ. J was trimmed by 3 bases and V by 4 bases; bases with no gene match: 8. The CDR3 runs to 15 residues. DNA of the CDR3: TGCGCCAGCAGCCGGGATGACAGGGAGACAGATACGCAGTATTTT. As protein: CASSRDDRETDTQYF.

J is TRBJ1-2 and V is TRBV24-1, with D uncertain. The germline V and J ends were trimmed by 3 bases and 8 bases, with 12 bases remaining between them. The germline V gene has CDR1 KGHDR and CDR2 SFDVKD. This CDR3 has 13 residues. The CDR3 protein is CATSDRSFSGYTF. In nucleotides, the CDR3 is TGTGCCACCAGTGATAGATCCTTCAGCGGCTACACCTTC.

V is TRBV28 and J is TRBJ2-5, with D perhaps matching TRBD1 (5 bases). CDR1 MDHEN and CDR2 SYDVKM come from the germline V gene. The CDR3 contains 17 residues. The V gene lost 8 bases and the J gene lost 5 bases, with 27 bases spanning the gap. This CDR3 is CASFGRGKGRRLETQYF. In DNA form, the CDR3 reads TGTGCCAGCTTTGGTAGGGGAAAGGGCCGTAGGCTGGAGACCCAGTACTTC.

The chain is built from TRBV2 and TRBJ2-1; D remains unclear. The CDR3 is 13 residues long. CDR1 is SNHLY, CDR2 FYNNEI, per germline. Between the trimmed V and J ends, which lost 4 bases and 5 bases, there was a span of 9 bases. The CDR3 nucleotides read TGTGCCAGCAGTGTGGACCGGAACAATGAGCAGTTCTTC. Translation: CASSVDRNNEQFF.

V and J are TRBV9 and TRBJ2-3; 11 bases match TRBD1. Germline V CDR1 and CDR2: SGDLS, YYNGEE. With V trimmed by 4 bases and J by 5 bases, 9 bases remained unmatched. The CDR3 loop spans 16 amino acids. The CDR3 region has the DNA TGTGCCAGCAGCACCGGAGGGACAGGGGGAATAGATACGCAGTATTTT. Protein sequence: CASSTGGTGGIDTQYF.

The V gene is TRBV5-4, the J gene TRBJ1-1, with TRBD1 matching 11 bases. CDR3 length: 16 amino acids. Germline trimming cut 2 bases from V and 4 bases from J; bases unmatched to any gene: 7. Germline V gene sequence: CDR1 SGHNT, CDR2 YYREEE (reference sequence). For the CDR3, the DNA is TGTGCCAGCAGCTTAGGACAGGGGGCGCTGGGCACTGAAGCTTTCTTT. Protein sequence: CASSLGQGALGTEAFF.

The V gene is TRBV13, the J gene TRBJ2-7; D unresolved. Trimming stripped 5 bases from V and 1 base from J, with 12 bases between. Germline V gene data show CDR1 as PRHDT and CDR2 as FYEKMQ (reference sequence). The CDR3 spans 14 residues. The CDR3 region is CASSPRTVSYEQYF. The CDR3 DNA is TGTGCCAGCAGCCCAAGGACGGTATCCTACGAGCAGTACTTC.

The V call is TRBV2, the J call TRBJ1-5; D remains unclear. Germline V CDR1 and CDR2: SNHLY, FYNNEI. V lost 6 bases and J lost 0, with 15 bases in between. The CDR3 runs 16 residues. The CDR3 is CASSLETVYSNQPQHF. CDR3 in DNA: TGTGCCAGCAGCCTTGAGACGGTTTATAGCAATCAGCCCCAGCATTTT.

This chain links TRBV27 with TRBJ2-1; 9 bases match TRBD1. The CDR3 extends over 20 amino acids. Trimming at V came to 1 base and at J to 3 bases, leaving 16 bases not matched to a gene. CDR1 and CDR2 (germline): MNHEY, SMNVEV (reference sequence). The CDR3 is CASSLLPPGQGWRLYNEQFF. Here the CDR3 DNA reads TGTGCCAGCAGTTTATTGCCCCCGGGACAGGGATGGAGACTCTACAATGAGCAGTTCTTC.

The V call is TRBV11-3, the J call TRBJ2-2; 11 bases are shared with TRBD2. The CDR3 extends over 15 amino acids. With V trimmed by 5 bases and J by 5 bases, 4 bases remained unmatched. Germline assignment: CDR1 SGHNT and CDR2 YENEEA. The CDR3 DNA reads as TGTGCCAGCAGCACTGGACTAGCGGGTACCGGGGAGCTGTTTTTT. This translates into CASSTGLAGTGELFF. The full variable domain, rest sourced from reference TRBV11-3 and TRBJ2-2, is EAGVVQSPRYKIIEKKQPVAFWCNPISGHNTLYWYLQNLGQGPELLIRYENEEAVDDSQLPKDRFSAERLKGVDSTLKIQPAELGDSAVYLCASSTGLAGTGELFFGEGSRLTVL.

CDR3 amino acids: CASSQDRGGWEEKLFF. The CDR3 DNA sequence: TGCGCCAGCAGCCAAGATCGGGGGGGCTGGGAAGAAAAACTGTTTTTT. The chain uses TRBV4-1 and TRBJ1-4, with D perhaps matching TRBD1 (6 bases). Germline CDR1 is MGHRA and CDR2 is YSYEKL. The CDR3 is 16 residues long. V was cut by 0 bases and J by 8 bases, with 16 bases left in between.

This rearrangement joins TRBV19 to TRBJ1-1; TRBD1 matches at 7 bases. With 7 bases clipped from V and 2 bases from J, the junction kept 7 bases outside the gene matches. The CDR3 contains 14 residues. Germline CDR1 and CDR2: LNHDA and SQIVND (reference sequence). CDR3 amino acids: CASKTGTANTEAFF. DNA for the CDR3: TGTGCCAGTAAGACCGGGACAGCTAACACTGAAGCTTTCTTT.

This sequence joins TRBV13 and TRBJ2-2; D perhaps matches TRBD1 (6 bases). The V end lost 5 bases, the J end lost 1 base, and 11 bases lay between the germline ends. Per the germline V gene, CDR1 is PRHDT and CDR2 is FYEKMQ (reference sequence). The CDR3 totals 15 residues. CDR3 in amino acids: CASSDGQKNTGELFF. The CDR3 DNA reads TGTGCCAGCAGCGACGGACAGAAGAACACCGGGGAGCTGTTTTTT.

The chain carries TRBV29-1 and TRBJ1-2; 7 bases match TRBD1. The CDR3 loop spans 12 amino acids. With V trimmed by 8 bases and J by 5 bases, 8 bases remained unmatched. Germline values: CDR1 SQVTM, CDR2 ANQGSEA. Here the CDR3 reads CSPRTGTYGYTF. In DNA form, the CDR3 reads TGCAGCCCCCGGACAGGAACATATGGCTACACCTTC.

The J gene is TRBJ2-3, the V gene TRBV4-3; no firm D call. V dropped 2 bases and J dropped 2 bases, with 8 bases sitting between them. The CDR3 has 14 amino acids. The germline V gene encodes CDR1 LGHNA and CDR2 YSLEER. The CDR3 DNA reads TGCGCCAGCAGCCAAAGTGGAAACACAGATACGCAGTATTTT. Its protein product is CASSQSGNTDTQYF.